What follows are 32 T cell receptor beta chains derived from one specimen sequenced in a study of cytomegalovirus exposure and HLA in healthy donors. Sequencing was performed with immunoSEQ multiplex PCR; in TCRdb, only in-frame clones are kept and a portion is missing. The data show 160,000 or so clones, more than 75% seen once. Sequenced material: PBMCs. These receptor sequences come from a man between 18 and 29 years old in good health and CMV-seropositive.

V usage is TRBV7-3 and J usage is TRBJ2-2; D may be TRBD1 (6 bases). V lost 4 bases, J lost 1 base, and 10 bases lay in between. The CDR3 spans 15 residues. Germline V gene lookup returns CDR1 SGHTA and CDR2 FQGTGA. The CDR3, as DNA: TGTGCCAGCAGCTCACGGGGACAGAACACCGGGGAGCTGTTTTTT. Translation: CASSSRGQNTGELFF.

The V call is TRBV5-1, the J call TRBJ2-7; D might be TRBD1 (6 bases). V was pared by 0 bases and J by 6 bases, with 16 bases between. Germline CDR1 and CDR2: SGHRS and YFSETQ. The CDR3 runs 15 residues. The CDR3 DNA follows: TGCGCCAGCAGCTTGGTGGGGCAGGGGTCGTTCGAGCAGTACTTC. It encodes CASSLVGQGSFEQYF.

This clone was seen only once. The CDR3 bases are TGCGCCAGCAGCTTGGCTGGCCTTCAGCCCCAGCATTTT. The encoded protein is CASSLAGLQPQHF. The J gene is TRBJ1-5, the V gene TRBV5-1; D remains ambiguous. CDR3 length: 13 amino acids. Germline CDR1 is SGHRS and CDR2 is YFSETQ. Trimming removed 0 bases from V and 6 bases from J, with 7 bases in between.

This clone was observed a single time. The V call is TRBV11-2, the J call TRBJ2-7; 11 positions match TRBD2. The germline CDR1 and CDR2 sequences are SGHAT and FQNNGV. The CDR3 runs to 15 residues. The trim removed 3 bases at V and 4 bases at J, leaving 5 bases unmatched. CDR3 in DNA: TGTGCCAGCAGCTTCACTAGCGGGAGTGGTTACGAGCAGTACTTC. Translated, it gives CASSFTSGSGYEQYF.

The chain carries TRBV10-3 and TRBJ2-5, with 12 nucleotides matching TRBD2. V trimming: 0 bases; J trimming: 4 bases; junction bases outside the gene matches: 9. This CDR3 comprises 18 residues. Germline CDR1 ENHRY, CDR2 SYGVKD. The CDR3 DNA reads as TGTGCCATCAGTGAGTCGAGACTAGCGGGAGTGGGAGGAGAGACCCAGTACTTC. Its translation: CAISESRLAGVGGETQYF.

This chain connects TRBV5-4 to TRBJ1-2; D perhaps matches TRBD1 (5 bases). This CDR3 spans 15 amino acids. Trimming removed 5 bases from V and 4 bases from J, with 18 bases in between. CDR1 and CDR2 from the germline V gene are SGHNT and YYREEE (reference sequence). In DNA, the CDR3 is TGTGCCAGCAGAGCCGACAACCAGGGCCCCTATGGCTACACCTTC. It codes for CASRADNQGPYGYTF.

J is TRBJ1-2 and V is TRBV29-1; the D is unclear. Per the germline V gene, CDR1 is SQVTM and CDR2 is ANQGSEA. Trimming removed 3 bases from V and 2 bases from J, with 10 bases in between. The CDR3 is made up of 13 amino acids. The CDR3 bases are TGCAGCGTTGATAGGAGGAGGAACTATGGCTACACCTTC. This codes for CSVDRRRNYGYTF. Drawing the rest from reference TRBV29-1 and TRBJ1-2, the complete variable domain is SAVISQKPSRDICQRGTSLTIQCQVDSQVTMMFWYRQQPGQSLTLIATANQGSEATYESGFVIDKFPISRPNLTFSTLTVSNMSPEDSSIYLCSVDRRRNYGYTFGSGTRLTVV.

This rearrangement joins TRBV7-9 to TRBJ2-5, with TRBD1 identical over 8 bases. V was pared by 5 bases and J by 4 bases, with 6 bases of the junction left unmatched. The length of the CDR3 is 14 residues. CDR1 and CDR2 (germline): SEHNR, FQNEAQ (reference sequence). This chain's CDR3 is CASSPRTGLETQYF. CDR3 nucleotide sequence: TGTGCCAGCAGCCCCCGGACAGGGCTAGAGACCCAGTACTTC.

The chain recombines TRBV7-9 with TRBJ1-3; D gene unclear. CDR1 is SEHNR, CDR2 FQNEAQ, per germline (reference sequence). The CDR3 loop spans 16 amino acids. The V end lost 5 bases, the J end lost 0 bases, and 14 bases lay between the germline ends. CDR3 in DNA: TGTGCCAGCAGCCAATCAGGAACGGCCTCTGGAAACACCATATATTTT. The encoded protein is CASSQSGTASGNTIYF.

The chain uses TRBV5-1 and TRBJ2-7, with D possibly being TRBD1 (6 bases). CDR3 size: 15 residues. Germline lookup yields CDR1 SGHRS and CDR2 YFSETQ. V gave up 0 bases and J gave up 2 bases, with 12 bases separating them. The CDR3 loop is CASSLGDTITYEQYF. As DNA, the CDR3 is TGCGCCAGCAGCTTGGGGGACACTATAACCTACGAGCAGTACTTC.

This clone was recorded only once. The rearrangement uses TRBV5-1 and TRBJ1-1; D is possibly TRBD1 (6 bases). The ends were cut back, 3 bases at V and 1 base at J, with 10 bases in the middle. This CDR3 spans 14 amino acids. The germline CDR1 and CDR2 sequences are SGHRS and YFSETQ. CDR3 bases: TGCGCCAGCAGCTACAGAGGGGGGAACACTGAAGCTTTCTTT. It is translated as CASSYRGGNTEAFF.

The rearrangement links TRBV5-1 to TRBJ1-2, with 7 bases matching TRBD1. V lost 0 bases, J lost 5 bases, and 7 bases stayed unmatched. CDR1 is SGHRS, CDR2 YFSETQ, per germline. The CDR3 spans 15 residues. CDR3 bases: TGCGCCAGCAGCTTGGGGGCGGACAGGAGATATGGCTACACCTTC. Amino acids: CASSLGADRRYGYTF.

The rearrangement uses TRBV7-6 and TRBJ2-3; a weak D match, TRBD2 (6 bases). This CDR3 spans 14 amino acids. The V gene lost 2 bases and the J gene lost 4 bases, with 10 bases spanning the gap. Germline V CDR1 and CDR2: SGHVS, FNYEAQ. CDR3 in DNA: TGTGCCAGCAGCTTAAGGGCGGGACCAGATACGCAGTATTTT. Amino acid sequence: CASSLRAGPDTQYF. Supplemented by reference TRBV7-6 and TRBJ2-3, the full variable domain reads GAGVSQSPRYKVTKRGQDVALRCDPISGHVSLYWYRQALGQGPEFLTYFNYEAQQDKSGLPNDRFSAERPEGSISTLTIQRTEQRDSAMYRCASSLRAGPDTQYFGPGTRLTVL.

The chain employs TRBV27 and TRBJ1-2, with D possibly being TRBD1 (6 bases). Per germline, CDR1 MNHEY and CDR2 SMNVEV (reference sequence). Between the trimmed V and J ends, which lost 6 bases and 5 bases, there was a span of 10 bases. The CDR3 spans 12 residues. The CDR3 sequence: CASRGAVYGYTF. Here the CDR3 DNA reads TGTGCCAGCAGGGGGGCCGTGTATGGCTACACCTTC.

This chain uses TRBV14 with TRBJ1-4; 8 nucleotides match TRBD1. Germline V gene sequence: CDR1 SGHDN, CDR2 FVKESK. The CDR3 has 17 amino acids. Trimming cost V 2 bases and J 8 bases; bases outside gene matches: 13. CDR3 sequence: CASSQLIFGQGGEKLFF. The CDR3 region has the DNA TGTGCCAGCAGCCAATTGATCTTTGGACAGGGTGGAGAAAAACTGTTTTTT.

The chain combines TRBV5-5 with TRBJ1-1; 10 bases map to TRBD1. The V and J ends lost 5 bases and 4 bases, in that order; junction bases with no gene match: 11. CDR1 and CDR2 from the germline V gene are SGHKS and YYEKEE (reference sequence). This CDR3 is 16 amino acids long. The CDR3 nucleotides are TGTGCCAGCAGTCCCGGGACAGGGGAGGGTCGCACTGAAGCTTTCTTT. It yields the protein CASSPGTGEGRTEAFF.

This clone was picked up a small number of times. The chain combines TRBV28 with TRBJ1-4, with no clear D. Between the trimmed V and J ends, which lost 7 bases and 5 bases, there was a span of 14 bases. The CDR3 extends over 14 amino acids. CDR1 is MDHEN and CDR2 is SYDVKM in the germline V gene. The CDR3 loop is CASNSPPSNEKLFF. Written as DNA, the CDR3 is TGTGCCAGCAACAGCCCGCCTTCGAATGAAAAACTGTTTTTT.

This sequence joins TRBV13 and TRBJ1-2, with 8 bases that match TRBD1. The germline gives CDR1 PRHDT, CDR2 FYEKMQ (reference sequence). Trimming cost V 4 bases and J 8 bases; bases outside gene matches: 9. This CDR3 contains 14 residues. CDR3 bases: TGTGCCAGCAGCTCACGACAGGGGACTGGAGGCTACACCTTC. Encoded protein: CASSSRQGTGGYTF.

This clone appeared a few times. The chain couples TRBV18 to TRBJ2-7; 9 nucleotides match TRBD2. The CDR3 runs 15 residues. Trimming took 6 bases from V and 4 from J; bases not matched to a gene: 10. The germline CDR1 and CDR2 sequences are KGHSH and LQKENI. The CDR3 reads CASSPGLAGSYEQYF. CDR3 nucleotide sequence: TGTGCCAGCTCCCCCGGGCTAGCGGGGAGTTACGAGCAGTACTTC.

The chain employs TRBV4-3 and TRBJ2-2; possible D gene TRBD2, 5 bases. Deletions cut 0 bases from V and 4 bases from J, with 6 bases between. There are 14 residues in the CDR3. Germline CDR1 LGHNA, CDR2 YSLEER. Written as DNA, the CDR3 is TGCGCCAGCAGCCAAGATGAGGGCACCGGGGAGCTGTTTTTT. Its protein product is CASSQDEGTGELFF.

CDR3 nucleotide sequence: TGTGCCAGCAGCGCCGGCCAGGGGACGACCTACGAGCAGTACTTC. Translating gives CASSAGQGTTYEQYF. This sequence joins TRBV9 and TRBJ2-7; D is possibly TRBD1 (6 bases). The ends were cut back, 3 bases at V and 2 bases at J, with 15 bases in the middle. Germline assignment: CDR1 SGDLS and CDR2 YYNGEE. This CDR3 comprises 15 residues. The full variable domain, in which reference TRBV9 and TRBJ2-7 provide the parts outside the CDR3, is DSGVTQTPKHLITATGQRVTLRCSPRSGDLSVYWYQQSLDQGLQFLIQYYNGEERAKGNILERFSAQQFPDLHSELNLSSLELGDSALYFCASSAGQGTTYEQYFGPGTRLTVT.

This chain joins TRBV7-3 and TRBJ1-1; 9 bases are shared with TRBD1. This CDR3 spans 14 amino acids. Germline V CDR1 and CDR2: SGHTA, FQGTGA. The junction had 6 bases not matched to a gene; V was cut back by 5 bases and J by 5 bases. CDR3 protein: CASSQTGGGTEAFF. The CDR3 DNA sequence: TGTGCCAGCAGCCAAACAGGGGGCGGGACTGAAGCTTTCTTT.

The V gene is TRBV7-8, the J gene TRBJ1-5, with TRBD1 identical over 9 bases. In germline, CDR1 is SGHVS, CDR2 FQNEAQ. This CDR3 region has 16 residues. The V and J ends lost 4 bases and 2 bases, in that order; junction bases with no gene match: 6. CDR3 bases: TGTGCCAGCAGCTCCTTACGGACAGGGGGCAATCAGCCCCAGCATTTT. It translates to CASSSLRTGGNQPQHF.

This clone was picked up many times. The V gene is TRBV2, the J gene TRBJ2-7; a possible D gene is TRBD2 (5 bases). V lost 4 bases and J 3 bases, leaving 10 bases between the germline ends. CDR3 size: 13 residues. Germline CDR1 is SNHLY and CDR2 is FYNNEI. CDR3 bases: TGTGCCAGCAGTGGGCTTGAGGGCTACGAGCAGTACTTC. Translation gives CASSGLEGYEQYF.

V gene TRBV4-3 combines with J gene TRBJ2-5; 9 bases line up with TRBD1. The trim removed 2 bases at V and 5 bases at J, leaving 6 bases unmatched. The germline V gene has CDR1 LGHNA and CDR2 YSLEER. The CDR3 runs 15 residues. CDR3 loop: CASSQNTGGAETQYF. For the CDR3, the DNA is TGCGCCAGCAGCCAAAACACAGGGGGCGCGGAGACCCAGTACTTC.

This chain connects TRBV9 to TRBJ2-1; D uncertain. This CDR3 is built from 13 residues. Per the germline V gene, CDR1 is SGDLS and CDR2 is YYNGEE. Trimming left V 4 bases short and J 8 bases short, with 13 bases between. The CDR3 nucleotides read TGTGCCAGCAGCAGTAGCCCCGGTTATGAGCAGTTCTTC. Translated, it gives CASSSSPGYEQFF.

This chain connects TRBV27 to TRBJ2-2; D remains ambiguous. CDR1 is MNHEY and CDR2 is SMNVEV in the germline V gene (reference sequence). Trimming pared 4 bases from V and 9 bases from J, leaving 15 bases between. The CDR3 sequence is 14 residues long. CDR3 DNA sequence: TGTGCCAGCAGTTCCCTGAGCACCGGTTGGGAGCTGTTTTTT. Its protein is CASSSLSTGWELFF.

The chain is built from TRBV5-1 and TRBJ2-3; D ambiguous. This CDR3 has 12 amino acids. V lost 3 bases and J lost 6, with 8 bases in between. Looked up from germline, CDR1 is SGHRS and CDR2 is YFSETQ. The CDR3: CASSSGWDTQYF. The CDR3 DNA is TGCGCCAGCAGCTCGGGTTGGGATACGCAGTATTTT.

The gene calls are TRBV5-4 and TRBJ1-4; D remains ambiguous. CDR1 SGHNT and CDR2 YYREEE come from the germline V gene (reference sequence). V shed 0 bases and J shed 8 bases, with 11 bases lying between them. This CDR3 comprises 14 residues. CDR3 sequence: CASSLGSEPEKLFF. The CDR3 nucleotides read TGTGCCAGCAGCTTGGGCTCGGAGCCCGAAAAACTGTTTTTT.

The chain couples TRBV25-1 to TRBJ2-1; 13 bases match TRBD2. This CDR3 region has 17 residues. Germline V gene sequence: CDR1 MGHDK, CDR2 SYGVNS. V dropped 5 bases and J dropped 7; count of bases not matched to a gene: 11. The CDR3 nucleotides read TGTGCCAGCAGTTACCCTCGACTAGCGGGAGGATATAATGAGCAGTTCTTC. The encoded protein is CASSYPRLAGGYNEQFF.

This rearrangement joins TRBV6-5 to TRBJ2-7; 10 bases match TRBD1. CDR3 size: 15 residues. After removal of 6 bases from V and 2 bases from J, the junction contained 7 bases not matched to a gene. Germline loops: CDR1 MNHEY, CDR2 SVGAGI. The CDR3 region is CASSSLGTGAYEQYF. CDR3 nucleotides: TGTGCCAGCAGCTCCCTCGGGACAGGGGCCTACGAGCAGTACTTC.

The rearrangement links TRBV9 to TRBJ2-7, with TRBD2 matching 8 bases. Trimming took 0 bases from V and 3 from J; bases not matched to a gene: 5. Germline CDR1 and CDR2: SGDLS and YYNGEE. This CDR3 is built from 15 residues. As DNA, the CDR3 is TGTGCCAGCAGCGTAGGAACTAGCGGCCGCTACGAGCAGTACTTC. Translation: CASSVGTSGRYEQYF.